Listed below are T cell receptor beta chains from one sample, sequenced in a study of blood T cell repertoires in COVID-19. Some clones are missing from TCRdb's copy, which holds only in-frame ones; the method was immunoSEQ multiplex PCR. Here the sample spans hundreds of thousands of clones, about 87% being singletons. Sequences were obtained from peripheral blood. These TCRs come from a woman aged 25-40 years who had recovered from COVID-19. Each CDR3 is given with its conserved first and last residue. The D gene is left open where the match is weak. Clone size appears in some rows only: once, few, many, or a class for an expanded clone.

J gene	D gene	clone size	V gene	CDR3 protein	CDR3 DNA
TRBJ1-2	NA	once	TRBV2	CASSLGGYSSDGYTF	TGTGCCAGCTCTTTAGGGGGATACAGTAGTGACGGCTACACCTTC
TRBJ1-1	NA	NA	TRBV2	CASRRQEYTEAFF	TGTGCCAGCCGACGACAGGAGTACACTGAAGCTTTCTTT
TRBJ2-7	TRBD1	NA	TRBV27	CASSFGVDRAGHEQYF	TGTGCCAGCAGTTTTGGAGTTGACAGGGCGGGCCACGAGCAGTACTTC
TRBJ2-7	TRBD1	NA	TRBV2	CASTTGQSYEQYF	TGTGCCAGCACTACGGGACAGTCCTACGAGCAGTACTTC
TRBJ1-3	NA	NA	TRBV4-3	CASSQDMGGTGNTIYF	TGCGCCAGCAGCCAAGATATGGGGGGTACTGGAAACACCATATATTTT
TRBJ1-2	TRBD1	NA	TRBV6-6	CASSRQGVDGYTF	TGTGCCAGCAGCCGGCAGGGGGTGGATGGCTACACCTTC
TRBJ2-2	NA	NA	TRBV2	CASSPRMDSGELFF	TGTGCCAGCAGTCCCCGGATGGACTCCGGGGAGCTGTTTTTT
TRBJ2-1	TRBD1	once	TRBV19	CASIKDTGGSYNEQFF	TGTGCCAGTATAAAGGATACAGGGGGCTCCTACAATGAGCAGTTCTTC
TRBJ1-4	TRBD1	NA	TRBV30	CAWTGGVTNEKLFF	TGTGCCTGGACAGGGGGCGTGACTAATGAAAAACTGTTTTTT
TRBJ2-3	TRBD2	NA	TRBV7-3	CASSSGLAGASTDTQYF	TGTGCCAGCAGCTCTGGACTAGCGGGGGCCAGCACAGATACGCAGTATTTT
TRBJ1-5	NA	NA	TRBV7-9	CASSDERVRGQPQHF	TGTGCCAGCAGCGACGAGAGGGTGAGAGGACAGCCCCAGCATTTT
TRBJ2-7	TRBD2	once	TRBV20-1	CSGLGGDKQYF	TGCAGTGGCCTCGGGGGGGACAAGCAGTACTTC
TRBJ2-7	NA	NA	TRBV30	CAWSSTGAYEQYF	TGTGCCTGGAGTTCGACGGGAGCCTACGAGCAGTACTTC
TRBJ2-7	NA	NA	TRBV7-8	CASSSSGQALSYEQYF	TGTGCCAGCAGCTCCAGCGGCCAGGCCCTCTCCTACGAGCAGTACTTC
TRBJ1-2	TRBD1	NA	TRBV18	CASSRGQGADGYTF	TGTGCCAGCTCACGCGGACAGGGGGCGGATGGCTACACCTTC
TRBJ2-3	TRBD2	once	TRBV6-5	CASSWGLAGTDTQYF	TGTGCCAGCAGTTGGGGACTAGCGGGCACAGATACGCAGTATTTT
TRBJ2-7	NA	once	TRBV3-1/TRBV3-2	CASSRGHRQYF	TGTGCCAGCAGCCGGGGCCACCGGCAGTACTTC
TRBJ2-3	NA	NA	TRBV5-5	CASSLYKDTQYF	TGTGCCAGCAGCTTGTATAAAGATACGCAGTATTTT
TRBJ1-2	NA	NA	TRBV7-2	CASSLGGSGGYTF	TGTGCCAGCAGCTTAGGAGGGTCTGGGGGCTACACCTTC
TRBJ2-6	TRBD1	NA	TRBV27	CASSLSSFFGQGAYSGANVLTF	TGTGCCAGCAGTTTATCGTCCTTTTTCGGACAGGGGGCGTATTCTGGGGCCAACGTCCTGACTTTC
TRBJ2-7	NA	NA	TRBV5-1	CASSPRGQGYVFHEQYF	TGCGCCAGCAGCCCCCGGGGCCAGGGGTATGTATTCCACGAGCAGTACTTC
TRBJ1-2	NA	NA	TRBV3-1/TRBV3-2	CASSLLLQGTVYGYTF	TGTGCCAGCAGCCTCCTCCTACAGGGCACGGTCTATGGCTACACCTTC
TRBJ1-4	NA	NA	TRBV7-8	CASSPLDTQVGLFF	TGTGCCAGCAGTCCACTGGACACCCAGGTGGGACTGTTTTTT
TRBJ2-7	NA	NA	TRBV9	CASSVDQYTYEQYF	TGTGCCAGCAGCGTAGACCAGTACACCTACGAGCAGTACTTC
TRBJ1-2	NA	few	TRBV19	CASSPRDPGQYGYTF	TGTGCCAGTAGTCCCAGGGACCCGGGACAATATGGCTACACCTTC
TRBJ2-4	TRBD2	NA	TRBV4-1	CASSQEGASGGHFKNIQYF	TGCGCCAGCAGCCAAGAAGGGGCTAGCGGGGGGCATTTTAAAAACATTCAGTACTTC
TRBJ2-2	TRBD1	NA	TRBV19	CASSVGTGFAGELFF	TGTGCCAGTAGTGTGGGGACAGGGTTTGCCGGGGAGCTGTTTTTT
TRBJ1-5	NA	NA	TRBV7-2	CASSLQNQPQHF	TGTGCCAGCAGCTTACAAAATCAGCCCCAGCATTTT
TRBJ1-2	TRBD1	NA	TRBV5-1	CASSTTAGTGIGYTF	TGCGCCAGCAGCACGACGGCCGGGACAGGGATAGGCTACACCTTC
TRBJ2-3	NA	NA	TRBV2	CASRETEGIGVGDTQYF	TGTGCCAGCAGGGAAACTGAGGGAATAGGAGTCGGAGATACGCAGTATTTT
TRBJ2-3	NA	once	TRBV30	CAWSVQGRGSTDTQYF	TGTGCCTGGAGTGTCCAGGGACGGGGGAGCACAGATACGCAGTATTTT